The 29 T cell receptor beta chains presented below share a single source sample, sequenced in a study of blood T cell repertoires in COVID-19. Using immunoSEQ multiplex PCR, the repertoire was profiled, and TCRdb retains in-frame clones only, with some absent. The data contain some 400,000 clones, roughly 92% of them seen just once; the ten biggest clones take up more than 0.85%. Material for sequencing was PBMCs or T cells enriched from blood (not recorded which). These receptors were collected from a woman between 40 and 55 years old who had been exposed to COVID-19.

V is TRBV5-1 and J is TRBJ1-2; 9 positions agree with TRBD1. The CDR3 runs to 13 residues. V dropped 5 bases and J dropped 5; count of bases not matched to a gene: 4. From germline, CDR1 is SGHRS and CDR2 YFSETQ. The CDR3 sequence: CASSGDREYGYTF. As DNA, the CDR3 is TGCGCCAGCAGTGGGGACAGGGAATATGGCTACACCTTC. The whole variable domain, remainder taken from reference TRBV5-1 and TRBJ1-2, is KAGVTQTPRYLIKTRGQQVTLSCSPISGHRSVSWYQQTPGQGLQFLFEYFSETQRNKGNFPGRFSGRQFSNSRSEMNVSTLELGDSALYLCASSGDREYGYTFGSGTRLTVV.

Only a few counts were recorded for this clone. The rearrangement links TRBV7-9 to TRBJ2-7, with 8 bases aligning to TRBD1. J gave up 6 bases and V 4 bases, and 5 bases lay outside the gene matches. This CDR3 is built from 13 residues. Per germline, CDR1 SEHNR and CDR2 FQNEAQ (reference sequence). CDR3: CASSSRDRLEQYF. CDR3 coding DNA: TGTGCCAGCAGCTCGAGGGACAGGCTCGAGCAGTACTTC.

The chain combines TRBV30 with TRBJ2-3, with 14 bases lining up with TRBD2. There are 19 residues in the CDR3. Trimming at V came to 2 bases and at J to 2 bases, leaving 12 bases not matched to a gene. Germline values: CDR1 GTSNPN, CDR2 SVGIG (reference sequence). The CDR3 protein is CAWSNAPGLAGANTDTQYF. For the CDR3, the DNA is TGTGCCTGGAGTAATGCCCCGGGACTAGCGGGGGCCAACACAGATACGCAGTATTTT. Full variable domain (rest looked up from reference TRBV30 and TRBJ2-3): SQTIHQWPATLVQPVGSPLSLECTVEGTSNPNLYWYRQAAGRGLQLLFYSVGIGQISSEVPQNLSASRPQDRQFILSSKKLLLSDSGFYLCAWSNAPGLAGANTDTQYFGPGTRLTVL.

This rearrangement joins TRBV18 to TRBJ2-7; 8 nucleotides line up with TRBD2. Trimming removed 3 bases from V and 7 bases from J; junction bases left unmatched: 11. The CDR3 extends over 15 amino acids. The V gene's germline CDR1 is KGHSH and CDR2 LQKENI. This chain's CDR3 is CASSPTLGLAGEQYF. The DNA of the CDR3 is TGTGCCAGCTCACCCACTTTAGGACTAGCTGGTGAGCAGTACTTC.

This chain connects TRBV19 to TRBJ1-6, with a possible D match to TRBD1 (5 bases). The CDR3 runs 17 residues. Germline lookup yields CDR1 LNHDA and CDR2 SQIVND (reference sequence). Trimming cost V 6 bases and J 9 bases, with 24 bases left between them. The CDR3 spells CASSQGVGRLEGSPLHF. For the CDR3, the DNA is TGTGCCAGTAGCCAAGGGGTGGGACGCCTGGAGGGTTCACCCCTCCACTTT.

This CDR3 reads CASSQRGFRSYEQYF. CDR3 nucleotide sequence: TGTGCCAGCAGTCAGCGGGGTTTTCGGTCCTACGAGCAGTACTTC. This chain links TRBV6-1 with TRBJ2-7; 7 bases fit TRBD2. CDR3 length equals 15 residues. The germline gives CDR1 MNHNS, CDR2 SASEGT. J gave up 1 base and V 5 bases, and 8 bases lay outside the gene matches.

The chain carries TRBV18 and TRBJ2-7, with D possibly matching TRBD2 (6 bases). The germline V gene encodes CDR1 KGHSH and CDR2 LQKENI. V was shortened by 3 bases and J by 3 bases, with 15 bases between the two germline ends. The length of the CDR3 is 15 residues. The CDR3 protein is CASSPGLLGGYEQYF. CDR3 nucleotides: TGTGCCAGCTCACCGGGACTGCTGGGTGGCTACGAGCAGTACTTC.

V gene TRBV2 combines with J gene TRBJ2-5, with a possible D match to TRBD2 (7 bases). V lost 9 bases and J lost 2, with 10 bases in between. This CDR3 has 12 residues. In germline, CDR1 is SNHLY, CDR2 FYNNEI. CDR3 amino acids: CARGRGQETQYF. CDR3 sequence (DNA): TGTGCCAGGGGGAGGGGGCAAGAGACCCAGTACTTC.

V is TRBV7-2 and J is TRBJ2-4; 7 nucleotides align to TRBD2. The CDR3 spans 15 residues. Trimming at V came to 0 bases and at J to 7 bases, leaving 6 bases not matched to a gene. Germline assignment: CDR1 SGHTA and CDR2 FQGNSA. For the CDR3, the DNA is TGTGCCAGCAGCTTAGCGGGAGGGAGTCAGAACATTCAGTACTTC. Its translation: CASSLAGGSQNIQYF. Together with reference TRBV7-2 and TRBJ2-4, the CDR3 gives the full variable domain: GAGVSQSPSNKVTEKGKDVELRCDPISGHTALYWYRQSLGQGLEFLIYFQGNSAPDKSGLPSDRFSAERTGGSVSTLTIQRTQQEDSAVYLCASSLAGGSQNIQYFGAGTRLSVL.

CDR3 coding DNA: TGTGCCAGCACCCCTCGCGGGGGCAGTCTAGAGACCCAGTACTTC. It translates to CASTPRGGSLETQYF. The rearrangement uses TRBV6-6 and TRBJ2-5; tentatively, D is TRBD2 (7 bases). The CDR3 extends over 15 amino acids. Per the germline V gene, CDR1 is MNHNY and CDR2 is SVGAGI (reference sequence). V was cut by 7 bases and J by 4 bases, with 19 bases left in between.

The chain is built from TRBV5-1 and TRBJ2-5; 10 bases align to TRBD2. Trimming cost V 1 base and J 2 bases; bases outside gene matches: 5. The CDR3 has 16 residues. Germline assignment: CDR1 SGHRS and CDR2 YFSETQ. This CDR3 is CASSLFLAGAQETQYF. CDR3 coding DNA: TGCGCCAGCAGCTTGTTTCTAGCGGGGGCACAAGAGACCCAGTACTTC.

V and J are TRBV19 and TRBJ2-1; D is possibly TRBD1 (5 bases). The germline gives CDR1 LNHDA, CDR2 SQIVND (reference sequence). V lost 5 bases to trimming and J lost 9 bases, with 14 bases between them. The CDR3 sequence is 13 residues long. CDR3 residues: CASSEFRAAEQFF. The CDR3 bases are TGTGCCAGTAGTGAATTCAGGGCAGCTGAGCAGTTCTTC.

The chain joins TRBV2 to TRBJ2-1; TRBD2 matches 14 bases. CDR1 is SNHLY, CDR2 FYNNEI, per germline. The CDR3 runs to 14 residues. Losses at the gene ends were 6 bases for V and 7 bases for J; bases not matched to a gene: 2. Written as DNA, the CDR3 is TGTGCCAGCAGGGGACTAGCGGGGGAGAATGAGCAGTTCTTC. Translation: CASRGLAGENEQFF.

The J gene is TRBJ2-5, the V gene TRBV5-1; 9 positions agree with TRBD1. V lost 0 bases and J lost 4; bases outside the gene matches: 7. The CDR3 length is 16 residues. Germline CDR1 is SGHRS and CDR2 is YFSETQ. DNA of the CDR3: TGCGCCAGCAGCTTGGGGGACAGGGTTACATTAGAGACCCAGTACTTC. This encodes CASSLGDRVTLETQYF.

The chain recombines TRBV10-1 with TRBJ1-4; 7 bases align to TRBD1. This CDR3 has 17 residues. V lost 2 bases to trimming and J lost 0 bases; unmatched junction nucleotides: 6. Germline V gene sequence: CDR1 WNHNN, CDR2 SYGVQD (reference sequence). This chain's CDR3 is CASSEPRGTATNEKLFF. The CDR3, as DNA: TGCGCCAGCAGTGAGCCCCGAGGGACAGCAACTAATGAAAAACTGTTTTTT.

This chain connects TRBV10-2 to TRBJ1-4, with 12 bases that match TRBD1. The germline V gene encodes CDR1 WSHSY and CDR2 SAAADI. Losses at the gene ends were 10 bases for V and 7 bases for J; bases not matched to a gene: 4. CDR3 length equals 13 residues. The CDR3 spells CATRDRGREKLFF. CDR3 bases: TGCGCCACCAGGGACAGGGGGCGTGAAAAACTGTTTTTT.

The chain has TRBV5-8 and TRBJ1-4, with D possibly matching TRBD1 (6 bases). This CDR3 has 15 residues. V was shortened by 0 bases and J by 4 bases, with 10 bases between the two germline ends. The germline V gene has CDR1 SGHTS and CDR2 YDEGEE. In nucleotides, the CDR3 is TGTGCCAGCAGCTTGGGTCGCAGGGGTAATGAAAAACTGTTTTTT. The encoded protein is CASSLGRRGNEKLFF.

The chain recombines TRBV9 with TRBJ1-5, with 7 bases identical to TRBD1. This CDR3 spans 14 amino acids. With 3 bases clipped from V and 2 bases from J, the junction kept 2 bases outside the gene matches. Germline V gene lookup returns CDR1 SGDLS and CDR2 YYNGEE. CDR3 nucleotide sequence: TGTGCCAGCAGCGATACAGGGGGCAATCAGCCCCAGCATTTT. It specifies CASSDTGGNQPQHF.

The chain couples TRBV11-2 to TRBJ2-3, with 10 bases that match TRBD2. V dropped 1 base and J dropped 1; count of bases not matched to a gene: 5. The germline V gene has CDR1 SGHAT and CDR2 FQNNGV. The CDR3 covers 17 residues. The CDR3 region is CASSLGRGTSGTDTQYF. CDR3 coding DNA: TGTGCCAGCAGCTTAGGGAGAGGGACTAGCGGCACAGATACGCAGTATTTT.

The rearrangement links TRBV2 to TRBJ2-7, with D maybe TRBD1 (8 bases). The germline gives CDR1 SNHLY, CDR2 FYNNEI. Trimming took 5 bases from V and 4 from J, leaving 12 bases between them. This CDR3 has 13 amino acids. The DNA for the CDR3 is TGTGCCAGCAGTACAGGGGGGGGATACGAGCAGTACTTC. Translation: CASSTGGGYEQYF.

The chain couples TRBV6-2 or TRBV6-3 to TRBJ2-7; 7 nucleotides match TRBD2. Losses at the gene ends were 5 bases for V and 0 bases for J; bases not matched to a gene: 7. The CDR3 sequence is 15 residues long. Germline CDR1 is MNHEY and CDR2 is SVGEGT. The DNA for the CDR3 is TGTGCCAGCAGTCCCACTAGCGCAAGCTCCTACGAGCAGTACTTC. This codes for CASSPTSASSYEQYF.

The chain joins TRBV5-6 to TRBJ1-2, with D hard to call. Germline V CDR1 and CDR2: SGHDT, YYEEEE. The V gene lost 3 bases and the J gene lost 4 bases, with 22 bases spanning the gap. The CDR3 is made up of 17 amino acids. CDR3 nucleotide sequence: TGTGCCAGCAGCTGGAGGGTGCCCAGTAGAAGACTCTATGGCTACACCTTC. Its translation: CASSWRVPSRRLYGYTF.

The chain joins TRBV5-4 to TRBJ2-1; TRBD1 is a possible D gene (6 bases). Deletions cut 4 bases from V and 7 bases from J, with 12 bases between. Germline CDR1 and CDR2: SGHNT and YYREEE (reference sequence). This CDR3 region has 13 residues. Here the CDR3 reads CASSPPDRNEQFF. CDR3 nucleotide sequence: TGTGCCAGCAGCCCGCCGGACAGAAATGAGCAGTTCTTC.

This clone has more than one count but fewer than ten. The identical CDR3 is also encoded by other nucleotide sequences in the sample. This chain joins TRBV3-1 (or the pseudogene TRBV3-2) and TRBJ1-2; D gene unclear. The CDR3 contains 14 residues. CDR1 LGHDT and CDR2 YNNKEL come from the germline V gene (reference sequence). V was pared by 0 bases and J by 1 base, with 6 bases between. In DNA, the CDR3 is TGTGCCAGCAGCCAAGAACGGGGTAACTATGGCTACACCTTC. Its translation: CASSQERGNYGYTF.

This sequence joins TRBV30 and TRBJ1-5, with 9 nucleotides matching TRBD1. The germline V gene has CDR1 GTSNPN and CDR2 SVGIG (reference sequence). The junction had 6 bases not matched to a gene; V was cut back by 2 bases and J by 4 bases. This CDR3 is 15 amino acids long. This chain's CDR3 is CAWSLGTGRNQPQHF. CDR3 DNA: TGTGCCTGGAGTCTCGGGACAGGGCGTAATCAGCCCCAGCATTTT.

The V call is TRBV7-2, the J call TRBJ1-4, with 11 bases aligning to TRBD1. This CDR3 has 18 amino acids. Per germline, CDR1 SGHTA and CDR2 FQGNSA. V was clipped by 3 bases and J by 0 bases; unmatched bases: 6. Here the CDR3 reads CASSFPGQGGATNEKLFF. In DNA, the CDR3 is TGTGCCAGCAGCTTTCCGGGACAGGGGGGAGCAACTAATGAAAAACTGTTTTTT. The whole variable domain, remainder taken from reference TRBV7-2 and TRBJ1-4, is GAGVSQSPSNKVTEKGKDVELRCDPISGHTALYWYRQSLGQGLEFLIYFQGNSAPDKSGLPSDRFSAERTGGSVSTLTIQRTQQEDSAVYLCASSFPGQGGATNEKLFFGSGTQLSVL.

The chain carries TRBV24-1 and TRBJ2-3, with 8 bases matching TRBD2. The CDR3 spans 15 residues. Germline trimming cut 9 bases from V and 0 bases from J; bases unmatched to any gene: 7. Per the germline V gene, CDR1 is KGHDR and CDR2 is SFDVKD. The CDR3 nucleotides are TGTGCCACCTCCCAGGCTAGCGGGAGCACAGATACGCAGTATTTT. Encoded protein: CATSQASGSTDTQYF.

This chain uses TRBV5-1 with TRBJ1-3; D is unresolved. This CDR3 region has 14 residues. Germline lookup yields CDR1 SGHRS and CDR2 YFSETQ. Trimming removed 3 bases from V and 0 bases from J, with 7 bases in between. The CDR3 coding sequence is TGCGCCAGCAGCTCACTTAGCTCTGGAAACACCATATATTTT. Translating it yields CASSSLSSGNTIYF.

This chain joins TRBV5-1 and TRBJ1-1; no clear D. CDR3 length equals 14 residues. Per germline, CDR1 SGHRS and CDR2 YFSETQ. Trimming pared 2 bases from V and 0 bases from J, leaving 8 bases between. The CDR3 here is CASSLRQMNTEAFF. CDR3 DNA: TGCGCCAGCAGCTTACGACAAATGAACACTGAAGCTTTCTTT.